The T cell receptor beta chain described here comes from a study of blood T cell repertoires in COVID-19 (dated by TCRdb to the early 2020s). With regard to the full study: Samples from collaborators originated in the United States, Italy and Spain and spanned both the acute and convalescent phases of COVID-19. The material from the prospective study consisted of cDNA or gDNA derived from T cells, B-cell-depleted T cells, or PBMCs. Deeply sampled blood TCRbeta repertoires from subjects exposed to, actively infected with, or recovered from COVID-19 were included in the dataset. The repertoires were released in a freely available public database meant as a resource for research on the immune response to SARS-CoV-2. Samples came from the ongoing ImmuneRACE study (first 160 participants) plus 1,254 subjects from 6 global collaborators. Nearly every sample came with metadata listing a de-identified subject ID, COVID-19 status, age in years and sex. Where available, HLA class I and class II types were taken from metadata supplied by the sample provider and were not determined by assay-based typing.

The CDR3, from cysteine to phenylalanine, totals 16 residues. This entry keeps only the CDR3 DNA: 48 bases, framed from base 1. V drops 6 bases and J drops 5 bases, leaving 20 bases in between. The germline V gene (reference sequence) yields SGHAT for CDR1 and FQDESV for CDR2. Whole blood was collected in K2EDTA tubes by collaborating institutions according to the institutions' own protocols. For TCRbeta analysis, collaborator samples were shipped as frozen whole blood, as isolated PBMCs, or as DNA extracted from either sample type. TCRbeta CDR3 regions were amplified from genomic DNA by means of the immunoSEQ Assay, a bias-controlled multiplex PCR. On the study's bioinformatics: The number of nucleated cells in each sample was estimated by amplification of reference gene primers within the assay. Sequence reads were collapsed and filtered to measure the absolute abundance of every unique TCRbeta CDR3 rearrangement. For each sample, productive Simpson clonality was calculated as the square root of Simpson's diversity index over productive rearrangements. TCRdb's version of the immuneACCESS table is confined to in-frame rearrangements and falls short of the full clone set. An unresolved V gene accounts for under half of the shortfall where checked; the remainder is of unknown origin. The V and J calls and clone size were taken over from that table, and D and trimming were inferred from the DNA. Across this sample there are 150,000 or so clones, with roughly two thirds seen only once. Jointly, the top ten make up approximately 2% of the sample.

On this clone: Its recognized antigen is unknown. Per-nucleotide qualities are absent, and no much larger clonotype sits a single base away.

The investigation overall reported the following: Clinical and demographic metadata were provided uncurated, with the amount varying by source and participant.

Input material: peripheral blood. Recombination linked TRBV11-1 to TRBJ2-1; TRBD2 could be the D gene, as 6 bases match. This clonotype was sampled from a woman between 65 and 79 years old with acute or convalescent COVID-19. At the DNA level, the sequence is TGTGCCAGCAGTCCTGGGGCGGGGATGGGGGACAATGAGCAGTTCTTC. This translates into CASSPGAGMGDNEQFF.